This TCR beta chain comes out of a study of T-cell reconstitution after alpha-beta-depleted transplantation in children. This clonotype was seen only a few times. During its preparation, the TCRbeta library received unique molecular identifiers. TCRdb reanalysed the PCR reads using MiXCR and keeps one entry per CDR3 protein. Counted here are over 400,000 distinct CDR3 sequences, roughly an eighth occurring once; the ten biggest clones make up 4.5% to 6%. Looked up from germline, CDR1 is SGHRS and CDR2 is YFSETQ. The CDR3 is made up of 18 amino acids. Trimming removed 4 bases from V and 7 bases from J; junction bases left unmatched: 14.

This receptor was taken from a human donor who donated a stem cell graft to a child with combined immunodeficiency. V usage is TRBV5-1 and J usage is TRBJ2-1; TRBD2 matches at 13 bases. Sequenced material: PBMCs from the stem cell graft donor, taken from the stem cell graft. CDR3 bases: TGCGCCAGCAGCCCGAATCCGGGACTAGCGGGATTGAGGAATGAGCAGTTCTTC. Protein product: CASSPNPGLAGLRNEQFF.